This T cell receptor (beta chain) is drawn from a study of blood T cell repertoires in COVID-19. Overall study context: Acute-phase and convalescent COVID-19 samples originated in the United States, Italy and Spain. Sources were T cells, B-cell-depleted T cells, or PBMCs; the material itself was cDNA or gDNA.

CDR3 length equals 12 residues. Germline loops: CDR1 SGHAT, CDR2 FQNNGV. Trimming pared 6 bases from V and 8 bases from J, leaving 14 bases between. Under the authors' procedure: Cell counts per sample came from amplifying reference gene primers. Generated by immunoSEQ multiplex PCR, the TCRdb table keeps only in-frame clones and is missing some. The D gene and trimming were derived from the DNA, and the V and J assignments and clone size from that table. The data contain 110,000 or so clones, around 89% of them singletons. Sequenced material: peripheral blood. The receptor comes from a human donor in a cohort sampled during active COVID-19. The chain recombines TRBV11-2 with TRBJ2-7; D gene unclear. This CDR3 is CASSPAPGQQYF. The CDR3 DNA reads TGTGCCAGCAGTCCTGCCCCAGGCCAGCAGTACTTC.